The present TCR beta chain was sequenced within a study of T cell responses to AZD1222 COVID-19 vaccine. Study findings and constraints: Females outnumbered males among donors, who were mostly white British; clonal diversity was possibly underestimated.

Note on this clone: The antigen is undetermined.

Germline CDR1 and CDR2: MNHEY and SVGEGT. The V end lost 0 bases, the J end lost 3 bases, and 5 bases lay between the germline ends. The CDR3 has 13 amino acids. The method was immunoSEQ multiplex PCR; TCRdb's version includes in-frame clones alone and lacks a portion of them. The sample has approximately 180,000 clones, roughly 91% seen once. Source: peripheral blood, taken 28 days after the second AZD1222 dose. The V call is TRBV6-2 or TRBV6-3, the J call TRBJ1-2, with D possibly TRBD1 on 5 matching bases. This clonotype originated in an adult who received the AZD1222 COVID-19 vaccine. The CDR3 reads CASSYSGDYGYTF. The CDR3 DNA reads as TGTGCCAGCAGTTACTCAGGGGACTATGGCTACACCTTC.